These T cell receptor beta chains were read from a single sample in a study of blood T cell repertoires in COVID-19. Using immunoSEQ multiplex PCR, the repertoire was profiled, and TCRdb retains in-frame clones only, with some absent. The sample comprises about 150,000 clones, roughly 87% of which are singletons, and about 6.5% rests with the top ten. Sequencing input: PBMCs or T cells enriched from blood (not recorded which). The source of these receptors is a woman aged 45-60 years who had recovered from COVID-19. CDR3s include the opening cysteine and the closing phenylalanine or tryptophan. Fields, in order: J gene, V gene, clone size, D gene, CDR3 DNA, CDR3 protein. The D gene is left open where the match is weak. Part of the rows lack a size; the others show once, few, many or a class for expanded clones.

j_call: TRBJ1-2
v_call: TRBV30
clone_size: few
d_call: TRBD1
cdr3_nt: TGTGCCTGGGAGAGAGGACAGGTTCTTAACTATGGCTACACCTTC
cdr3_aa: CAWERGQVLNYGYTF

j_call: TRBJ2-5
v_call: TRBV7-2
clone_size: -
d_call: TRBD1
cdr3_nt: TGTGCCAGCAGCTTAAACAGGGGACAAGAGACCCAGTACTTC
cdr3_aa: CASSLNRGQETQYF

j_call: TRBJ2-3
v_call: TRBV20-1
clone_size: -
d_call: TRBD2
cdr3_nt: TGCAGTGCTAGTGGGGCTAGCGGGTATGTAGGAGATACGCAGTATTTT
cdr3_aa: CSASGASGYVGDTQYF

j_call: TRBJ1-2
v_call: TRBV3-1/TRBV3-2
clone_size: -
d_call: -
cdr3_nt: TGTGCCAGCAGCCAAGACTCCGACACGGCTAACTATGGCTACACCTTC
cdr3_aa: CASSQDSDTANYGYTF

j_call: TRBJ2-5
v_call: TRBV11-3
clone_size: -
d_call: TRBD2
cdr3_nt: TGTGCCAGCAGTATACGCTCCGGGACTAGCGGGTTTCAAGAGACCCAGTACTTC
cdr3_aa: CASSIRSGTSGFQETQYF

j_call: TRBJ1-2
v_call: TRBV4-3
clone_size: -
d_call: TRBD1
cdr3_nt: TGCGCCAGCAGCCCCCAGGGACAGAGCACCAACTATGGCTACACCTTC
cdr3_aa: CASSPQGQSTNYGYTF

j_call: TRBJ2-7
v_call: TRBV18
clone_size: -
d_call: -
cdr3_nt: TGTGCCAGCTCACCACTGAGACAGGACTACGAGCAGTACTTC
cdr3_aa: CASSPLRQDYEQYF

j_call: TRBJ1-1
v_call: TRBV2
clone_size: -
d_call: -
cdr3_nt: TGTGCCAGCAGTGACCTCGTGAACACTGAAGCTTTCTTT
cdr3_aa: CASSDLVNTEAFF

j_call: TRBJ2-2
v_call: TRBV2
clone_size: -
d_call: TRBD1
cdr3_nt: TGTGCCAGCTCCGGGACAGCGAACACCGGGGAGCTGTTTTTT
cdr3_aa: CASSGTANTGELFF

j_call: TRBJ2-7
v_call: TRBV10-3
clone_size: -
d_call: TRBD2
cdr3_nt: TGTGCCACACACTCTGGGACTAGCGGGGGGTACGAGCAGTACTTC
cdr3_aa: CATHSGTSGGYEQYF

j_call: TRBJ2-1
v_call: TRBV11-3
clone_size: -
d_call: TRBD1
cdr3_nt: TGTGCCAGCAGGAAAGGACAGGGGCTAGATGAGCAGTTCTTC
cdr3_aa: CASRKGQGLDEQFF

j_call: TRBJ2-7
v_call: TRBV9
clone_size: -
d_call: TRBD1
cdr3_nt: TGTGCCAGCAGCGTAGGAGGGGGACAGACCTACGAGCAGTACTTC
cdr3_aa: CASSVGGGQTYEQYF

j_call: TRBJ2-7
v_call: TRBV27
clone_size: -
d_call: TRBD1
cdr3_nt: TGTGCCAGCAGTGCCCCGGACAGGGGCTACGAGCAGTACTTC
cdr3_aa: CASSAPDRGYEQYF

j_call: TRBJ1-1
v_call: TRBV2
clone_size: -
d_call: -
cdr3_nt: TGTGCCAGCACTCTATCCCCGGGGGTGGGCACTGAAGCTTTCTTT
cdr3_aa: CASTLSPGVGTEAFF

j_call: TRBJ1-2
v_call: TRBV28
clone_size: -
d_call: -
cdr3_nt: TGTGCCAGCAGCCTCCTCGACGGGTATGGCTACACCTTC
cdr3_aa: CASSLLDGYGYTF

j_call: TRBJ2-3
v_call: TRBV19
clone_size: -
d_call: TRBD2
cdr3_nt: TGTGCCAGTAGTATATCCGGGACTAGCGGGAGATTGGGTCGGGGTCTGACAGATACGCAGTATTTT
cdr3_aa: CASSISGTSGRLGRGLTDTQYF

j_call: TRBJ2-1
v_call: TRBV11-2
clone_size: -
d_call: TRBD1
cdr3_nt: TGTGCCAGCAGCTTAGGGGGGACAGGGGTCAATGAGCAGTTCTTC
cdr3_aa: CASSLGGTGVNEQFF

j_call: TRBJ1-1
v_call: TRBV5-1
clone_size: -
d_call: TRBD1
cdr3_nt: TGCGCCAGCAGCGCTGGCCCCGGGACAGGCCAAGCTTTCTTT
cdr3_aa: CASSAGPGTGQAFF

j_call: TRBJ1-6
v_call: TRBV18
clone_size: -
d_call: TRBD1
cdr3_nt: TGTGCCAGCTCACCCGGACAGGGAAGTTCACCCCTCCACTTT
cdr3_aa: CASSPGQGSSPLHF

j_call: TRBJ1-2
v_call: TRBV12-2
clone_size: -
d_call: -
cdr3_nt: TGTGCACCTCGGGACTCTACCCCCGAACAGGCTTATGGCTACACCTTC
cdr3_aa: CAPRDSTPEQAYGYTF

j_call: TRBJ2-2
v_call: TRBV6-5
clone_size: -
d_call: TRBD1
cdr3_nt: TGTGCCAGCAGAAAACAGGGGACCACCGGGGAGCTGTTTTTT
cdr3_aa: CASRKQGTTGELFF

j_call: TRBJ1-5
v_call: TRBV9
clone_size: -
d_call: TRBD1
cdr3_nt: TGTGCCAGCAGCGCTGGGACAGGGAGCAATCAGCCCCAGCATTTT
cdr3_aa: CASSAGTGSNQPQHF

j_call: TRBJ1-2
v_call: TRBV6-5
clone_size: -
d_call: -
cdr3_nt: TGTGCCAGCAGGGAGCCGGCGGTCGACCACTACACCTTC
cdr3_aa: CASREPAVDHYTF